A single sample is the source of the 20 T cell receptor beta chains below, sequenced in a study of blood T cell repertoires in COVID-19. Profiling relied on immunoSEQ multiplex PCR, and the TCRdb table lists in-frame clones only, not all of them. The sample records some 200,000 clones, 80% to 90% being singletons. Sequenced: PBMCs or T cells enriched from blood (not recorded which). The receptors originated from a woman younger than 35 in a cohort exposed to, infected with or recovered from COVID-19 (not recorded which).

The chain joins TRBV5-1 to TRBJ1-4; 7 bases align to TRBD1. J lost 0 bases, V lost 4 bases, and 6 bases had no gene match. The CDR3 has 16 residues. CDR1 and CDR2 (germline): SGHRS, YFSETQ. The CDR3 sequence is CASSTTGSATNEKLFF. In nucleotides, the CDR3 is TGCGCCAGCAGCACGACAGGGTCCGCAACTAATGAAAAACTGTTTTTT.

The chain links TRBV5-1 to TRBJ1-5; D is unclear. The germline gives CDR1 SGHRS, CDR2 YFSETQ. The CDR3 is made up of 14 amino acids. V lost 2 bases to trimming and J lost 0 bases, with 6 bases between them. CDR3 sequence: CASSFGDSNQPQHF. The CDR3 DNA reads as TGCGCCAGCAGCTTTGGAGATAGCAATCAGCCCCAGCATTTT.

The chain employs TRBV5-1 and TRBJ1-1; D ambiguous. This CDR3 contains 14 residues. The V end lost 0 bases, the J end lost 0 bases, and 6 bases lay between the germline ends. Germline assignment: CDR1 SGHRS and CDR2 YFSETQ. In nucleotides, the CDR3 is TGCGCCAGCAGCTTGGCGCAGGTGAACACTGAAGCTTTCTTT. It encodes CASSLAQVNTEAFF. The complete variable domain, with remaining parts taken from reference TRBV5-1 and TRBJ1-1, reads KAGVTQTPRYLIKTRGQQVTLSCSPISGHRSVSWYQQTPGQGLQFLFEYFSETQRNKGNFPGRFSGRQFSNSRSEMNVSTLELGDSALYLCASSLAQVNTEAFFGQGTRLTVV.

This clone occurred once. CDR3 amino acids: CASSFALGGVGETQYF. The CDR3 DNA sequence: TGCGCCAGCAGCTTTGCCTTGGGGGGAGTAGGTGAGACCCAGTACTTC. The rearrangement links TRBV5-1 to TRBJ2-5; TRBD2 is a possible D gene (6 bases). Germline V gene sequence: CDR1 SGHRS, CDR2 YFSETQ. V dropped 2 bases and J dropped 5 bases, with 19 bases sitting between them. The CDR3 has 16 amino acids.

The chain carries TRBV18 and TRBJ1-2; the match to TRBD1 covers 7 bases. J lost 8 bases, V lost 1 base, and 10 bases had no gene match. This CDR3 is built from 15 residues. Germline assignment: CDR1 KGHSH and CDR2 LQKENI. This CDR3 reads CASSPRGQANSGYTF. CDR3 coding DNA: TGTGCCAGCTCACCACGAGGACAGGCGAACAGCGGCTACACCTTC. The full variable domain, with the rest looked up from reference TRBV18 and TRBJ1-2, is NAGVMQNPRHLVRRRGQEARLRCSPMKGHSHVYWYRQLPEEGLKFMVYLQKENIIDESGMPKERFSAEFPKEGPSILRIQQVVRGDSAAYFCASSPRGQANSGYTFGSGTRLTVV.

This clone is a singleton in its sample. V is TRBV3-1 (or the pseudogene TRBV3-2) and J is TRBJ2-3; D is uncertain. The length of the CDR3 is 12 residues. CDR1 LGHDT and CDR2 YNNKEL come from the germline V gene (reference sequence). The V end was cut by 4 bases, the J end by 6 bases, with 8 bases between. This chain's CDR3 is CASSPGWDTQYF. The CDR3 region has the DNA TGTGCCAGCAGCCCAGGCTGGGATACGCAGTATTTT.

The CDR3 region has the DNA TGCGCCAGCAGCTTGTTGGCGGGGGGCCACAATGAGCAGTTCTTC. This codes for CASSLLAGGHNEQFF. The chain carries TRBV5-1 and TRBJ2-1; 8 bases are shared with TRBD2. Germline lookup yields CDR1 SGHRS and CDR2 YFSETQ. The CDR3 covers 15 residues. V lost 1 base, J lost 5 bases, and 5 bases stayed unmatched.

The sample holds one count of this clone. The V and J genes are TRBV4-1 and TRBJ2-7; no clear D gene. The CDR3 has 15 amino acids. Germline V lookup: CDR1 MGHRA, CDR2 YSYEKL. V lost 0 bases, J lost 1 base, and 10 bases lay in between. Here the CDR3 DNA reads TGCGCCAGCAGCCAAGAGTGGAGTGCTTCCTACGAGCAGTACTTC. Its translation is CASSQEWSASYEQYF.

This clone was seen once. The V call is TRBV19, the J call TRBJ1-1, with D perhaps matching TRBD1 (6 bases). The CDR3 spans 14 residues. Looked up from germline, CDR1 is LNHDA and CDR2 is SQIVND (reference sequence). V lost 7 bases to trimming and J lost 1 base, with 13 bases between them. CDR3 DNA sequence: TGTGCCAGTACCCAGACAGGAGGGAACACTGAAGCTTTCTTT. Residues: CASTQTGGNTEAFF. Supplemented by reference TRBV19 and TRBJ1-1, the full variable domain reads DGGITQSPKYLFRKEGQNVTLSCEQNLNHDAMYWYRQDPGQGLRLIYYSQIVNDFQKGDIAEGYSVSREKKESFPLTVTSAQKNPTAFYLCASTQTGGNTEAFFGQGTRLTVV.

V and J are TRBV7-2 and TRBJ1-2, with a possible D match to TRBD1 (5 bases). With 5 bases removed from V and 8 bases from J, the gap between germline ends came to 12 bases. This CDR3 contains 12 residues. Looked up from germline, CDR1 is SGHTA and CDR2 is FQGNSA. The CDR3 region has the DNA TGTGCCAGCAGCCCCAGGAGGGGCGGCTACACCTTC. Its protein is CASSPRRGGYTF.

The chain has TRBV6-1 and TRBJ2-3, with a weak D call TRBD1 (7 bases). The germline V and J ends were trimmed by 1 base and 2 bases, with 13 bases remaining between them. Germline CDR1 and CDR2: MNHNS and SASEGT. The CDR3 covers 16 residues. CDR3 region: CASSEGRGRNTDTQYF. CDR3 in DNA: TGTGCCAGCAGTGAAGGGAGGGGGCGCAACACAGATACGCAGTATTTT.

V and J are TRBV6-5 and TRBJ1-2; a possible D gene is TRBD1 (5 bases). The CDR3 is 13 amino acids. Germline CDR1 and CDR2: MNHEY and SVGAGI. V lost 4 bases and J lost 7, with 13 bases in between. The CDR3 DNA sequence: TGTGCCAGCAGTTCACTCGGGGGAACTGGCTACACCTTC. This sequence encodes CASSSLGGTGYTF.

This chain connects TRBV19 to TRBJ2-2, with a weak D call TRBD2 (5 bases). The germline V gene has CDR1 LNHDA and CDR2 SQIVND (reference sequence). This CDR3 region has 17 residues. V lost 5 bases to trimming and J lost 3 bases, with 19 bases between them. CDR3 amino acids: CASSGSGPTRDTGELFF. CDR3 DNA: TGTGCCAGTAGTGGGTCCGGTCCGACGAGGGACACCGGGGAGCTGTTTTTT.

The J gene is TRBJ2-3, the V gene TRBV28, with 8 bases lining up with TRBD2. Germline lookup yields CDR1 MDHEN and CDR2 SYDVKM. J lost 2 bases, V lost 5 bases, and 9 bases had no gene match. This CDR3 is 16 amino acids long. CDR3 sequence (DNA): TGTGCCAGCAGTCCCTCCACTAGCGGATCCACAGATACGCAGTATTTT. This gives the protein CASSPSTSGSTDTQYF. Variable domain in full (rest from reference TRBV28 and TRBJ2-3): DVKVTQSSRYLVKRTGEKVFLECVQDMDHENMFWYRQDPGLGLRLIYFSYDVKMKEKGDIPEGYSVSREKKERFSLILESASTNQTSMYLCASSPSTSGSTDTQYFGPGTRLTVL.

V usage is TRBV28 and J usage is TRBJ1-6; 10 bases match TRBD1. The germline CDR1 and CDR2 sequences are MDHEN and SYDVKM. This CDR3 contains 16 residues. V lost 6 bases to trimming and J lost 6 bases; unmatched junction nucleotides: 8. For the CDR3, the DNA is TGTGCCAGCAGACCTGACAGGGGGCGAAGTAATTCACCCCTCCACTTT. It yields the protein CASRPDRGRSNSPLHF.

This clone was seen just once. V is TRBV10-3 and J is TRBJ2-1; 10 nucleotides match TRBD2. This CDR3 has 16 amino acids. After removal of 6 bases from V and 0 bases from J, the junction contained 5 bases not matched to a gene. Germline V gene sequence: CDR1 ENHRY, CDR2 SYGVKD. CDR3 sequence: CAIRDSSGSSYNEQFF. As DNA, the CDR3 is TGTGCCATCAGGGACTCTAGCGGGAGCTCCTACAATGAGCAGTTCTTC.

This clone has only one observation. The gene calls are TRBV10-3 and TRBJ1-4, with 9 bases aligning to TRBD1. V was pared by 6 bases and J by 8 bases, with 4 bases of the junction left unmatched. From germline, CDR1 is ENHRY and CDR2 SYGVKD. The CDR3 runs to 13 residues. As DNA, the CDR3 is TGTGCCATCAGGGGACAGGGTGGCGAAAAACTGTTTTTT. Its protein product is CAIRGQGGEKLFF.

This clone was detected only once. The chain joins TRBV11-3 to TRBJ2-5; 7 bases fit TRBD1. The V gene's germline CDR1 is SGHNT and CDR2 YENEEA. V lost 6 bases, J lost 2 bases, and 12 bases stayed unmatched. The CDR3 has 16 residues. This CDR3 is CASRKRDRFKQETQYF. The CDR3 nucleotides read TGTGCCAGCAGAAAGAGGGACAGATTCAAACAAGAGACCCAGTACTTC.

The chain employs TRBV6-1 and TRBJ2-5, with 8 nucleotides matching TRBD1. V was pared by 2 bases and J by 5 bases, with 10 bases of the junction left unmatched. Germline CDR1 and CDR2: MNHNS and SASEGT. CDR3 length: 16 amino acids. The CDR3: CASSELGPGGWETQYF. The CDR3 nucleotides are TGTGCCAGCAGTGAATTGGGACCAGGGGGCTGGGAGACCCAGTACTTC.

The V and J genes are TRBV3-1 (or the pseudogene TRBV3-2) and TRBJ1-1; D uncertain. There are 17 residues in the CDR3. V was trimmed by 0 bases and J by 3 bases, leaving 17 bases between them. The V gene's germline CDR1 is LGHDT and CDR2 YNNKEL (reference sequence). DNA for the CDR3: TGTGCCAGCAGCCAAGATTTGAGCTTTTTTTCGGACACTGAAGCTTTCTTT. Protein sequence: CASSQDLSFFSDTEAFF.